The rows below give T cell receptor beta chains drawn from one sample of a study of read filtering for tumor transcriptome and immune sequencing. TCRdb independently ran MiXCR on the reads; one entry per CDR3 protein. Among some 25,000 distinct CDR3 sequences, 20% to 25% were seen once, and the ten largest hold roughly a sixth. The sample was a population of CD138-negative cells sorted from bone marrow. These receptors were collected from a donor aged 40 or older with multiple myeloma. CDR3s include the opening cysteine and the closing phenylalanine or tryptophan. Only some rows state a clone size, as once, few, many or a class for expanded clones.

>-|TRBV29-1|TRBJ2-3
CCGYRLLVNTQYF
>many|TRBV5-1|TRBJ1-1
CASSPMGADSRGAFF
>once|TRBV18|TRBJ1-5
CASSRARGQGGNQPQHF
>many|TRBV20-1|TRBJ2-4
CSATDRVTKNIQYF
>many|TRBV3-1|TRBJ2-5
CASSPTRQETQYF
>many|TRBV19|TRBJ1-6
CASSMEDSGGSPLHF
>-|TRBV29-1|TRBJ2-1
CSVDVAGFGNEQFF
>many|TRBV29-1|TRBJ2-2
CSVVRQGGGELFF
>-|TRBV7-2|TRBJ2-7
CASSLAAGGSEQYF
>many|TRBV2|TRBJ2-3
CASSVSSGTTDTQYF
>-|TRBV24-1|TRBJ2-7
CATSDLGTRATYEQYF
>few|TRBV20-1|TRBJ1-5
CSATPSDRVYSNQPQHF